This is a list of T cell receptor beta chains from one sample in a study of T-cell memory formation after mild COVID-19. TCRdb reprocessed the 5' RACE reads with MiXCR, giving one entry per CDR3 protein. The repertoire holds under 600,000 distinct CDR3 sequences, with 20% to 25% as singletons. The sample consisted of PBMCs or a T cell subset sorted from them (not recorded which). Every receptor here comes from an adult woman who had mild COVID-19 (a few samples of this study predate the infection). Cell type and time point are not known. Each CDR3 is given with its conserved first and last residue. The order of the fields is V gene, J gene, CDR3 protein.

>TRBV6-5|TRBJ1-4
CASSDTGGRSEKLFF
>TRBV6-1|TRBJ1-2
CASSATPDSANYGYTF
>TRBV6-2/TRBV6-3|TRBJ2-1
CASSYMVYNEQFF
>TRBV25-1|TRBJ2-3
CASQMEAGLSDTQYF
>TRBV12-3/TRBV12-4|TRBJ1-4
CASSFVGGAEKLFF
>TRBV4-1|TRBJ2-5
CASSQGLGQETQYF
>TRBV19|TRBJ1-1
CASSILQARNTEAFF
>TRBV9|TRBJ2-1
CASSVAYSYNEQFF
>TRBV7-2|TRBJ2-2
CASSLWADTGELFF
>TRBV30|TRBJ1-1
CAWIPRPSRVNTEAFF
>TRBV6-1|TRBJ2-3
CASSEAGRASWADTQYF
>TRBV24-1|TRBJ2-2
CATRQGATGELFF
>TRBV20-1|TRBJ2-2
CSAKSRTGATGELFF
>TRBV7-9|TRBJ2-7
CASSSGPSYEQYF
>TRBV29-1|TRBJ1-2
CSVEDPGGRGVYGYTF
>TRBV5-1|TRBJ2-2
CASSLAGQHTGELFF
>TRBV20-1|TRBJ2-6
CSAGGSSGANVLTF
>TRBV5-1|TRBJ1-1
CASSLWGAVNTEAFF
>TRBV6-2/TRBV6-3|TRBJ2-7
CASSPLGLPYEQYF
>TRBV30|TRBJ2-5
CAWSGMKSSGVETQYF
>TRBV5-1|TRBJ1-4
CASSLTGGLSNEKLFF
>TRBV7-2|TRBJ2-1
CASSPTGAEQFF
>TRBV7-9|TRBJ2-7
CASSSTSSYEQYF
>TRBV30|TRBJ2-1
CAWSGTRIAHEQFF
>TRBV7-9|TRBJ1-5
CASSSQIQPQHF
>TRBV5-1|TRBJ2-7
CASSLGRGGLYEQYF
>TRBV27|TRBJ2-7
CASRGQGPLGEQYF
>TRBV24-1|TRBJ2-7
CATSAALGTGPYEQYF
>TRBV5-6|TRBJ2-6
CASSFGKSSGANVLTF
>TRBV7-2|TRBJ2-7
CASSQVAGETYEQYF
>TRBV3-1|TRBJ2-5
CASSHAAGEGEETQYF
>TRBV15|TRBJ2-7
CATSNIEVDPYEQYF
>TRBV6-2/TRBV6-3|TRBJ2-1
CASSPRKTSGSYNEQFF
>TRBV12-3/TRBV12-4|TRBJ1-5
CASREGGQPQHF
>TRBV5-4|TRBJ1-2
CASSLPRNYGYTF
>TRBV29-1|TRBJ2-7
CSVEGYRVNEQYF
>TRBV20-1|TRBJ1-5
CSALRGHSQKPQHF
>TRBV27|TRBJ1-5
CASSSPGNQPQHF
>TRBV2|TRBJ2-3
CASSPPGLTNPDTQYF
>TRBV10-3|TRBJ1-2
CAISESQGNYGYTF
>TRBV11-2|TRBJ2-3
CASSLGTGHDTQYF
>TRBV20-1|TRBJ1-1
CSASGAPNTEAFF
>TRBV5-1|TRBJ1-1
CASSFGTGGENTEAFF
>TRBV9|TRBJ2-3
CASSVASSTDTQYF
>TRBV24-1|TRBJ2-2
CATSDLSRGYTGELFF
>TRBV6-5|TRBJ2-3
CASRPFRRGRGIPDTQYF
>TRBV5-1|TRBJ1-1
CASSLEGAGRAFF
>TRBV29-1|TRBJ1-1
CSVRYGDGGMNTEAFF
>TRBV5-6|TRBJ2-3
CASSLPTRTGATDTQYF
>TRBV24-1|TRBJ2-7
CATSDGGVDEQYF